One sample yielded the 27 T cell receptor beta chains listed below, sequenced in a study of T-cell memory formation after mild COVID-19 listed by TCRdb under 2021. Library preparation employed 5' RACE. Sequenced on an Illumina NovaSeq 6000. TCRdb trimmed public reads at Q25 via fastp, called clones via MiXCR and kept in-frame beta chains. Rows merge per CDR3 protein into single entries with the most common DNA and genes. The sample profile shows about 430,000 distinct CDR3 sequences; 15% to 20% of them were found once. The ten largest make up about a fifth of the sample. The sequenced sample consisted of PBMCs or a T cell subset sorted from them (not recorded which). The receptors here all came from a man younger than 30 who had mild COVID-19 (a few samples of this study predate the infection). The sample titles of this study are shuffled in the database, so cell type and time point are left out; the donor was told from shared clones.

This clonotype has just a few counts. CDR3 nucleotide sequence: TGTGCCAGCAGCCAAAGAGAACGGGGGCCTGGCGCTGAAGCTTTCTTT. It codes for CASSQRERGPGAEAFF. The chain couples TRBV4-2 to TRBJ1-1; possible D gene TRBD1, 6 bases. Per germline, CDR1 LGHNA and CDR2 YNFKEQ. The CDR3 covers 16 residues. The V gene lost 2 bases and the J gene lost 6 bases, with 19 bases spanning the gap.

This clonotype was seen repeatedly, ten times or more. This rearrangement joins TRBV5-6 to TRBJ2-3; TRBD1 matches 9 bases. The CDR3 contains 17 residues. The V gene's germline CDR1 is SGHDT and CDR2 YYEEEE. V shed 4 bases and J 7 bases; nucleotides not matched to a gene: 16. CDR3 sequence: CASSQIIPGQGVHTQYF. CDR3 DNA sequence: TGTGCCAGCAGCCAAATCATACCGGGACAGGGAGTACATACGCAGTATTTT.

This clonotype was found a few times. The rearrangement uses TRBV11-2 and TRBJ1-1; 7 bases are shared with TRBD1. Germline V lookup: CDR1 SGHAT, CDR2 FQNNGV. V lost 3 bases to trimming and J lost 0 bases; unmatched junction nucleotides: 4. The CDR3 is made up of 15 amino acids. The CDR3 DNA reads TGTGCCAGCAGCTTGACAGGGTGGATGAACACTGAAGCTTTCTTT. Protein sequence: CASSLTGWMNTEAFF.

Only a few counts were recorded for this clonotype. Its ends do not fully match the called genes, so a read error is possible. This chain uses TRBV10-3 with TRBJ1-1; 7 nucleotides agree with TRBD1. Per the germline V gene, CDR1 is ENHRY and CDR2 is SYGVKD. The CDR3 contains 14 residues. The CDR3 DNA reads as TGTGCCATCAAAGGGGGCCAGGGATCCACTGAAGCTTTATTT. It codes for CAIKGGQGSTEALF.

This clonotype was seen only a few times. The chain couples TRBV9 to TRBJ2-3; 11 bases align to TRBD2. The V and J ends lost 3 bases and 4 bases, in that order; junction bases with no gene match: 7. This CDR3 comprises 16 residues. The germline CDR1 and CDR2 sequences are SGDLS and YYNGEE. DNA of the CDR3: TGTGCCAGCAGCGGCTCTAGCGGGGGGTCCCCAGATACGCAGTATTTT. Its translation: CASSGSSGGSPDTQYF.

This clonotype was observed at least ten times. The CDR3 loop reads CASSQEPGFYNEQFF. The CDR3 DNA follows: TGCGCCAGCAGCCAAGAGCCGGGATTCTACAATGAGCAGTTCTTC. V usage is TRBV4-3 and J usage is TRBJ2-1; D is possibly TRBD2 (5 bases). Germline V gene sequence: CDR1 LGHNA, CDR2 YSLEER. The CDR3 has 15 amino acids. Trimming left V 0 bases short and J 3 bases short, with 9 bases between.

The V call is TRBV11-2, the J call TRBJ2-1, with D unresolved. The CDR3 has 17 amino acids. V was pared by 5 bases and J by 2 bases, with 19 bases between. CDR1 and CDR2 (germline): SGHAT, FQNNGV. CDR3 sequence: CASSLTAPVDTYNEQFF. The CDR3 region has the DNA TGTGCCAGCAGCCTAACGGCCCCCGTCGATACCTACAATGAGCAGTTCTTC.

This clonotype was observed a handful of times. The V and J genes are TRBV4-3 and TRBJ2-7; D ambiguous. Trimming removed 0 bases at V and 3 bases at J, with 12 bases between. This CDR3 has 15 residues. Per the germline V gene, CDR1 is LGHNA and CDR2 is YSLEER. The CDR3 DNA reads as TGCGCCAGCAGCCAAGATAGGGCAGGAAGCTACGAGCAGTACTTC. Its translation: CASSQDRAGSYEQYF.

This clonotype was seen a few times. The V and J genes are TRBV6-2 or TRBV6-3 and TRBJ2-3; D is unclear. V lost 6 bases and J lost 5, with 18 bases in between. The CDR3 has 15 residues. Germline CDR1 MNHEY, CDR2 SVGEGT. The CDR3 sequence: CASSLDTRGLDTQYF. CDR3 sequence (DNA): TGTGCCAGCAGCCTAGACACCCGAGGCTTAGATACGCAGTATTTT.

This rearrangement joins TRBV20-1 to TRBJ2-5; D not resolved. Germline CDR1 and CDR2: DFQATT and SNEGSKA (reference sequence). V was shortened by 5 bases and J by 7 bases, with 14 bases between the two germline ends. The CDR3 loop spans 12 amino acids. The CDR3 spells CSAPQVSGTQYF. The CDR3 DNA sequence: TGCAGTGCTCCCCAGGTGTCTGGGACCCAGTACTTC.

Ten or more counts support this clonotype. The V gene is TRBV6-4, the J gene TRBJ2-3; D ambiguous. V was trimmed by 4 bases and J by 2 bases, leaving 13 bases between them. The CDR3 length is 15 residues. Germline CDR1 is MRHNA and CDR2 is SNTAGT. The CDR3 here is CASSARVEPTDTQYF. In DNA, the CDR3 is TGTGCCAGCAGTGCCCGAGTGGAGCCCACAGATACGCAGTATTTT.

This clonotype was counted only a few times. This chain links TRBV28 with TRBJ2-5, with 8 bases identical to TRBD1. From germline, CDR1 is MDHEN and CDR2 SYDVKM. The CDR3 covers 13 residues. Trimming at V came to 7 bases and at J to 5 bases, leaving 6 bases not matched to a gene. The CDR3 DNA is TGTGCCAGCACCCGGACAGGGTGGGAGACCCAGTACTTC. Translating gives CASTRTGWETQYF.

This clonotype was recorded many times. The rearrangement joins TRBV7-2 to TRBJ2-3; 8 bases are shared with TRBD2. Unmatched junction bases numbered 18, after V lost 3 bases and J lost 7 bases. Germline CDR1 reads SGHTA; CDR2 reads FQGNSA. CDR3 length: 18 residues. The CDR3: CASSFNFFGGASGNTQYF. The CDR3 coding sequence is TGTGCCAGCAGCTTTAACTTTTTCGGGGGGGCCAGTGGAAATACGCAGTATTTT.

This clonotype was counted only a few times. The CDR3 nucleotides read TGTGCCAGCAGTCCCGGGACACAAAAAACCGGGGAGCTGTTTTTT. It encodes CASSPGTQKTGELFF. The rearrangement uses TRBV14 and TRBJ2-2; D perhaps matches TRBD1 (6 bases). The CDR3 totals 15 residues. The V and J ends lost 6 bases and 5 bases respectively, with 16 bases between them. CDR1 is SGHDN and CDR2 is FVKESK in the germline V gene.

This clonotype has a handful of counts. The gene calls are TRBV5-1 and TRBJ1-1, with D perhaps TRBD1 (5 bases). V was shortened by 4 bases and J by 2 bases, with 9 bases between the two germline ends. CDR3 length equals 13 residues. Germline CDR1 is SGHRS and CDR2 is YFSETQ. CDR3 sequence: CASSQDINTEAFF. The DNA of the CDR3 is TGCGCCAGCAGCCAGGACATCAACACTGAAGCTTTCTTT.

This clonotype was recorded once. V and J are TRBV20-1 and TRBJ1-2; D is possibly TRBD1 (6 bases). The V end lost 6 bases, the J end lost 8 bases, and 19 bases lay between the germline ends. The CDR3 has 13 residues. CDR1 and CDR2 from the germline V gene are DFQATT and SNEGSKA (reference sequence). CDR3 residues: CSATWTASAGYTF. The CDR3 DNA follows: TGCAGTGCAACTTGGACAGCGAGTGCGGGCTACACCTTC.

The chain uses TRBV6-5 and TRBJ1-2; D remains ambiguous. The V and J ends lost 0 bases and 5 bases respectively, with 10 bases between them. CDR3 length: 14 residues. Germline V gene data show CDR1 as MNHEY and CDR2 as SVGAGI. DNA for the CDR3: TGTGCCAGCAGTTACTCCGCTGATTGGTATGGCTACACCTTC. This encodes CASSYSADWYGYTF.

The chain carries TRBV18 and TRBJ2-7, with D unclear. This CDR3 region has 14 residues. Trimming cost V 4 bases and J 4 bases, with 14 bases left between them. Looked up from germline, CDR1 is KGHSH and CDR2 is LQKENI. CDR3 bases: TGTGCCAGCTCACTGGGGAACCCAGCGTACGAGCAGTACTTC. The encoded protein is CASSLGNPAYEQYF. Filled out from reference TRBV18 and TRBJ2-7, the complete variable domain reads NAGVMQNPRHLVRRRGQEARLRCSPMKGHSHVYWYRQLPEEGLKFMVYLQKENIIDESGMPKERFSAEFPKEGPSILRIQQVVRGDSAAYFCASSLGNPAYEQYFGPGTRLTVT.

The chain couples TRBV6-6 to TRBJ2-7; 9 bases match TRBD2. The CDR3 extends over 15 amino acids. In germline, CDR1 is MNHNY, CDR2 SVGAGI (reference sequence). J gave up 7 bases and V 2 bases, and 9 bases lay outside the gene matches. In nucleotides, the CDR3 is TGTGCCAGCAGTTACGGTACTAGCGGGTTGGATGAGCAGTACGTC. This sequence encodes CASSYGTSGLDEQYV.

The V call is TRBV20-1, the J call TRBJ1-2; D unresolved. The CDR3 has 13 amino acids. V lost 0 bases to trimming and J lost 8 bases, with 13 bases between them. CDR1 DFQATT and CDR2 SNEGSKA come from the germline V gene (reference sequence). CDR3 bases: TGCAGTGCTAGAGATAAGGAGACCCTGGGCTACACCTTC. Translated, it gives CSARDKETLGYTF.

This clonotype was detected only a few times. The gene calls are TRBV5-1 and TRBJ2-2, with 8 bases fitting TRBD2. The CDR3 runs 16 residues. The J segment lost 5 bases and the V segment lost 0 bases, leaving 6 bases of the junction unmatched. The germline CDR1 and CDR2 sequences are SGHRS and YFSETQ. This CDR3 is CASSLAGTRGTGELFF. Written as DNA, the CDR3 is TGCGCCAGCAGCTTGGCCGGGACTAGAGGTACCGGGGAGCTGTTTTTT.

This clonotype was detected a few times. V is TRBV7-9 and J is TRBJ1-4; D perhaps matches TRBD1 (5 bases). CDR3 length equals 16 residues. CDR1 is SEHNR, CDR2 FQNEAQ, per germline (reference sequence). V gave up 7 bases and J gave up 4 bases, with 19 bases separating them. DNA of the CDR3: TGTGCCAGCACCGCGTTCCCGGGACGGATTAATGAAAAACTGTTTTTT. Translating it yields CASTAFPGRINEKLFF. The full variable domain, its missing parts supplied by reference TRBV7-9 and TRBJ1-4, is DTGVSQNPRHKITKRGQNVTFRCDPISEHNRLYWYRQTLGQGPEFLTYFQNEAQLEKSRLLSDRFSAERPKGSFSTLEIQRTEQGDSAMYLCASTAFPGRINEKLFFGSGTQLSVL.

This clonotype was seen repeatedly, ten times or more. This rearrangement joins TRBV4-2 to TRBJ1-1; TRBD1 might be the D (5 bases). Deletions cut 3 bases from V and 5 bases from J, with 13 bases between. The germline gives CDR1 LGHNA, CDR2 YNFKEQ. The length of the CDR3 is 14 residues. The CDR3 sequence: CASSQGLEGTEAFF. In DNA, the CDR3 is TGTGCCAGCAGCCAGGGACTGGAGGGGACTGAAGCTTTCTTT.

The rearrangement uses TRBV7-9 and TRBJ2-5; D gene uncertain. CDR3 length: 15 amino acids. Between the trimmed V and J ends, which lost 1 base and 0 bases, there was a span of 9 bases. In germline, CDR1 is SEHNR, CDR2 FQNEAQ (reference sequence). The CDR3 here is CASSLGVQNQETQYF. As DNA, the CDR3 is TGTGCCAGCAGCTTAGGGGTACAGAACCAAGAGACCCAGTACTTC. Based on the CDR3 plus reference TRBV7-9 and TRBJ2-5, the full variable domain is DTGVSQNPRHKITKRGQNVTFRCDPISEHNRLYWYRQTLGQGPEFLTYFQNEAQLEKSRLLSDRFSAERPKGSFSTLEIQRTEQGDSAMYLCASSLGVQNQETQYFGPGTRLLVL.

This clonotype has only a few counts. The chain uses TRBV7-2 and TRBJ1-2; TRBD1 agrees at 9 bases. The germline V gene encodes CDR1 SGHTA and CDR2 FQGNSA. V shed 3 bases and J 6 bases; nucleotides not matched to a gene: 8. The CDR3 runs 15 residues. CDR3 amino acids: CASSFPQGARHGYTF. The DNA for the CDR3 is TGTGCCAGCAGCTTCCCACAGGGGGCGCGACATGGCTACACCTTC.

This clonotype was seen a handful of times. CDR3 region: CASSRGWDAYGYTF. The CDR3 nucleotides read TGTGCCAGCAGCCGGGGGTGGGATGCCTATGGCTACACCTTC. V gene TRBV7-6 combines with J gene TRBJ1-2, with D possibly TRBD1 on 5 matching bases. CDR1 SGHVS and CDR2 FNYEAQ come from the germline V gene. The germline V and J ends were trimmed by 5 bases and 4 bases, with 14 bases remaining between them. CDR3 length: 14 residues.

This clonotype was picked up a small number of times. The rearrangement uses TRBV28 and TRBJ2-7; possibly TRBD1 or TRBD2 for D (6 bases each). The CDR3 totals 15 residues. The germline V gene has CDR1 MDHEN and CDR2 SYDVKM. Trimming removed 4 bases from V and 7 bases from J, with 20 bases in between. DNA for the CDR3: TGTGCCAGCAGTTCGGGGGCGGGGACGATTCGGGAGCAGTACGTC. It yields the protein CASSSGAGTIREQYV.